A single TCR beta chain is shown here with its context. Its antigen remains unknown. CDR1 is LGHDT, CDR2 YNNKEL, per germline (reference sequence). The CDR3 is made up of 15 amino acids. V lost 1 base, J lost 5 bases, and 14 bases lay in between. This entry is derived from a study of T cell responses to AZD1222 COVID-19 vaccine. Study-level background: Samples with a second dose at about 4 or about 12 weeks were pooled together. General study results and limits: Receipt of two AZD1222 doses was followed by a rise in Spike-specific TCR breadth and depth. There were repertoire samples only from the period after the peak T cell response.

Produced via immunoSEQ multiplex PCR; TCRdb's table is partial and in-frame only. The sample includes about 130,000 clones, 86% of them seen just once. The sample consisted of peripheral blood, taken on day 0 of AZD1222 vaccination. V is TRBV3-1 (or the pseudogene TRBV3-2) and J is TRBJ1-2; D unresolved. This TCR was recovered from an adult in good health. This CDR3 is CASSQGPGPGYGYTF. CDR3 coding DNA: TGTGCCAGCAGCCAAGGTCCAGGCCCTGGATATGGCTACACCTTC.